These 21 T cell receptor beta chains were all obtained from the same sample, sequenced in a study of T cells after posttransplantation cyclophosphamide. The assay was immunoSEQ multiplex PCR, and TCRdb's table has in-frame clones only and misses some. There are approximately 17,000 clones in the sample, none observed a single time. Treatment was busulfan-fludarabine conditioning, a marrow graft, and cyclophosphamide on days +3 and +4. The specimen comprised PBMCs, sampled after allogeneic stem cell transplant with posttransplant cyclophosphamide. The receptors here all came from a female patient between 30 and 39 years old who received an allogeneic stem cell transplant from a related donor, was CMV-positive, and had no GVHD. Some T cells could come from the graft donor.

This clone was observed many times. The genes are TRBV10-2 and TRBJ1-1; the match to TRBD1 covers 7 bases. This CDR3 has 15 amino acids. Germline V gene sequence: CDR1 WSHSY, CDR2 SAAADI. The V and J ends lost 4 bases and 0 bases, in that order; junction bases with no gene match: 5. In DNA, the CDR3 is TGCGCCAGCAGTGGGGGACAGCTGATGAACACTGAAGCTTTCTTT. It yields the protein CASSGGQLMNTEAFF.

This clone was picked up many times. V gene TRBV6-1 combines with J gene TRBJ2-7; D gene ambiguous. The V gene lost 0 bases and the J gene lost 3 bases, with 12 bases spanning the gap. Germline loops: CDR1 MNHNS, CDR2 SASEGT. The CDR3 is made up of 15 amino acids. The CDR3 region has the DNA TGTGCCAGCAGTGAAGCGGGCCAGGCCATCTACGAGCAGTACTTC. Amino acid sequence: CASSEAGQAIYEQYF.

Ten or more counts support this clone. CDR3 nucleotides: TGTGCCAGCAGTTTGGGGGACAGGGGGGCATATAGCAATCAGCCCCAGCATTTT. Its translation is CASSLGDRGAYSNQPQHF. The chain carries TRBV27 and TRBJ1-5; 11 bases line up with TRBD1. This CDR3 comprises 18 residues. The germline V gene has CDR1 MNHEY and CDR2 SMNVEV (reference sequence). J was trimmed by 0 bases and V by 3 bases; bases with no gene match: 7.

In its sample, this clone was seen many times. The V gene is TRBV7-9, the J gene TRBJ2-2; 10 bases agree with TRBD1. The V and J ends lost 5 bases and 0 bases, in that order; junction bases with no gene match: 6. This CDR3 region has 17 residues. The germline gives CDR1 SEHNR, CDR2 FQNEAQ (reference sequence). DNA of the CDR3: TGTGCCAGCAGCCCGGGACAGGGGACAGCGAACACCGGGGAGCTGTTTTTT. It codes for CASSPGQGTANTGELFF.

This clone came up many times. This rearrangement joins TRBV14 to TRBJ2-3; 10 nucleotides align to TRBD2. V lost 2 bases, J lost 2 bases, and 1 base stayed unmatched. This CDR3 is built from 15 residues. Looked up from germline, CDR1 is SGHDN and CDR2 is FVKESK. DNA of the CDR3: TGTGCCAGCAGCCAAACTAGCGGGAACACAGATACGCAGTATTTT. It is translated as CASSQTSGNTDTQYF.

The sample holds many counts of this clone. The chain links TRBV15 to TRBJ2-1; no definite D call. Germline CDR1 and CDR2: LNHNV and YYDKDF (reference sequence). Trimming removed 0 bases from V and 7 bases from J, with 13 bases in between. The CDR3 totals 15 residues. CDR3 nucleotides: TGTGCCACCAGCAGAGATCTCGGGTATACTAATGAGCAGTTCTTC. As protein: CATSRDLGYTNEQFF.

The sample holds many counts of this clone. The chain joins TRBV20-1 to TRBJ2-5; no clear D. Looked up from germline, CDR1 is DFQATT and CDR2 is SNEGSKA (reference sequence). Trimming stripped 2 bases from V and 7 bases from J, with 8 bases between. The CDR3 has 11 amino acids. The DNA for the CDR3 is TGCAGTGCTAGAAATCAGGCGACCCAGTACTTC. Encoded protein: CSARNQATQYF.

This clone was seen at least ten times. The gene calls are TRBV27 and TRBJ2-3; tentative D call: TRBD2 (5 bases). CDR3 length: 14 residues. Trimming stripped 2 bases from V and 3 bases from J, with 9 bases between. Germline lookup yields CDR1 MNHEY and CDR2 SMNVEV (reference sequence). CDR3 residues: CASSLRTATDTQYF. The CDR3 DNA is TGTGCCAGCAGTTTAAGGACTGCAACAGATACGCAGTATTTT.

This clone occurred many times. V gene TRBV19 combines with J gene TRBJ2-4; the match to TRBD1 covers 7 bases. Germline V lookup: CDR1 LNHDA, CDR2 SQIVND (reference sequence). This CDR3 region has 16 residues. After removal of 0 bases from V and 5 bases from J, the junction contained 7 bases not matched to a gene. The CDR3 nucleotides are TGTGCCAGTAGTATAGATCTGAGGGGGCTGGAAAACATTCAGTACTTC. Residues: CASSIDLRGLENIQYF.

This clone appeared many times. The chain uses TRBV29-1 and TRBJ2-2; D is perhaps TRBD1 (5 bases). This CDR3 region has 14 residues. Germline loops: CDR1 SQVTM, CDR2 ANQGSEA. V was clipped by 5 bases and J by 0 bases, with 10 bases between them. The CDR3 here is CSVRRGANTGELFF. CDR3 nucleotide sequence: TGCAGCGTTCGAAGGGGCGCGAACACCGGGGAGCTGTTTTTT.

This clone was found many times. The chain has TRBV6-5 and TRBJ2-7; D is possibly TRBD2 (6 bases). Per the germline V gene, CDR1 is MNHEY and CDR2 is SVGAGI. The CDR3 covers 15 residues. Trimming took off 0 bases at V and 0 bases at J, with 9 bases between the two ends. The CDR3 DNA reads as TGTGCCAGCAGTTACTCAGCGGGTACCTCCTACGAGCAGTACTTC. Translating it yields CASSYSAGTSYEQYF.

This clone was detected ten times or more. This rearrangement joins TRBV10-1 to TRBJ2-7; maybe TRBD1 (6 bases). CDR1 WNHNN and CDR2 SYGVQD come from the germline V gene (reference sequence). This CDR3 is built from 15 residues. V dropped 5 bases and J dropped 4 bases, with 18 bases sitting between them. CDR3 sequence (DNA): TGCGCCAGCAGTAAACTACAGGGAACAAGGTACGAGCAGTACTTC. Protein product: CASSKLQGTRYEQYF.

This clone was seen many times. This sequence joins TRBV20-1 and TRBJ2-7; TRBD2 might be the D (6 bases). The CDR3 extends over 11 amino acids. Germline V gene lookup returns CDR1 DFQATT and CDR2 SNEGSKA (reference sequence). The DNA for the CDR3 is TGCAGGAGCGGGTCCACCTACGAGCAGTACTTC. Amino acids: CRSGSTYEQYF.

This clone was recorded many times. V gene TRBV6-6 combines with J gene TRBJ1-1, with 10 nucleotides matching TRBD1. Germline values: CDR1 MNHNY, CDR2 SVGAGI (reference sequence). The CDR3 totals 14 residues. Trimming removed 2 bases from V and 5 bases from J; junction bases left unmatched: 2. The CDR3 reads CASSYKGQGTEAFF. The CDR3 DNA reads TGTGCCAGCAGTTACAAGGGACAGGGGACTGAAGCTTTCTTT.

This clone was observed at least ten times. This chain joins TRBV12-5 and TRBJ2-3; the D is unclear. V was trimmed by 5 bases and J by 6 bases, leaving 12 bases between them. CDR1 is LGHNT, CDR2 FRNRAP, per germline. CDR3 length: 13 residues. The CDR3 here is CASGPDYYDTQYF. CDR3 bases: TGTGCTAGTGGTCCGGATTACTATGATACGCAGTATTTT.

This clone occurred many times. The chain recombines TRBV18 with TRBJ1-2, with D unclear. Germline V gene lookup returns CDR1 KGHSH and CDR2 LQKENI. The CDR3 spans 15 residues. V lost 0 bases, J lost 0 bases, and 8 bases lay in between. The CDR3 protein is CASSPPLAPNYGYTF. CDR3 in DNA: TGTGCCAGCTCACCACCGCTGGCACCTAACTATGGCTACACCTTC.

In this sample, this clone turned up many times. The V call is TRBV19, the J call TRBJ2-5; 8 bases are a match to TRBD1. The J call is doubtful: the DNA matches TRBJ2-7 better. The CDR3 is 15 amino acids. CDR1 and CDR2 (germline): LNHDA, SQIVND (reference sequence). DNA for the CDR3: TGTGCCAGTAGTATAGGGACAGGGACATCCTACGAGCAGTACTTC. Translation: CASSIGTGTSYEQYF.

This clone was seen many times. The V and J genes are TRBV11-1 and TRBJ2-7; 7 bases map to TRBD2. The V gene end was trimmed by 5 bases and the J gene end by 0 bases; junction bases not matched to a gene: 10. The CDR3 is 16 amino acids. Per the germline V gene, CDR1 is SGHAT and CDR2 is FQDESV (reference sequence). The CDR3 is CASSHFSGLSSYEQYF. In DNA, the CDR3 is TGTGCCAGCAGCCACTTTAGCGGGCTTAGCTCCTACGAGCAGTACTTC.

This clone has a count of ten or more. The rearrangement uses TRBV30 and TRBJ2-3; 7 bases match TRBD1. The CDR3 loop spans 14 amino acids. V lost 5 bases to trimming and J lost 2 bases; unmatched junction nucleotides: 7. CDR1 is GTSNPN, CDR2 SVGIG, per germline (reference sequence). The CDR3 DNA follows: TGTGCCTGGGTCACAGGGGATCCCACAGATACGCAGTATTTT. This encodes CAWVTGDPTDTQYF.

This clone was detected many times. The rearrangement joins TRBV7-9 to TRBJ1-4; unclear D gene. Trimming left V 3 bases short and J 10 bases short, with 9 bases between. The CDR3 sequence is 12 residues long. CDR1 and CDR2 from the germline V gene are SEHNR and FQNEAQ (reference sequence). The CDR3: CASSFEAGKLFF. CDR3 coding DNA: TGTGCCAGCAGCTTCGAGGCGGGAAAACTGTTTTTT.

This clone was recorded many times. V and J are TRBV27 and TRBJ2-7; D is perhaps TRBD2 (5 bases). Germline CDR1 reads MNHEY; CDR2 reads SMNVEV (reference sequence). The CDR3 covers 14 residues. V was pared by 2 bases and J by 3 bases, with 11 bases between. The CDR3 DNA reads TGTGCCAGCAGTTTAGTAGGAGGTCTCTACGAGCAGTACTTC. It encodes CASSLVGGLYEQYF.